This is a list of T cell receptor beta chains from one sample in a study of cytomegalovirus exposure and HLA in healthy donors. Only in-frame clones appear in the TCRdb table, and some are missing; sequencing was by immunoSEQ multiplex PCR. The sample lists 140,000 to 150,000 clones, around 82% occurring once. The sample was PBMCs. Receptors originate from a female donor in good health and CMV-seronegative. Both conserved end residues are part of each CDR3. Fields, in order: clone size, V gene, D gene, J gene, CDR3 DNA, CDR3 protein. A D gene is named only where the DNA matches it firmly. Clone size, where shown, is once, few, many, or a class for clones that have expanded.

clone_size: -
v_call: TRBV4-1
d_call: -
j_call: TRBJ1-1
cdr3_nt: TGCGCCAGCAGCCAAGTTGGTCCGGGGAACACTGAAGCTTTCTTT
cdr3_aa: CASSQVGPGNTEAFF

clone_size: few
v_call: TRBV7-6
d_call: TRBD2
j_call: TRBJ2-7
cdr3_nt: TGTGCCAGCAGTCGGGGCCCTAGCGGGACCCCCTACGAGCAGTACTTC
cdr3_aa: CASSRGPSGTPYEQYF

clone_size: -
v_call: TRBV5-1
d_call: -
j_call: TRBJ1-6
cdr3_nt: TGCGCCAGCAGCTTAAGGGGAAGTTCCTATAATTCACCCCTCCACTTT
cdr3_aa: CASSLRGSSYNSPLHF

clone_size: -
v_call: TRBV9
d_call: -
j_call: TRBJ2-1
cdr3_nt: TGTGCCAGCAGCGGGACAGCCTCCTACAATGAGCAGTTCTTC
cdr3_aa: CASSGTASYNEQFF

clone_size: -
v_call: TRBV5-1
d_call: TRBD2
j_call: TRBJ2-5
cdr3_nt: TGCGCCAGCAGCTCGTGGACTAGCGGGGGGTTGGAGACCCAGTACTTC
cdr3_aa: CASSSWTSGGLETQYF

clone_size: -
v_call: TRBV19
d_call: TRBD2
j_call: TRBJ2-1
cdr3_nt: TGTGCCAGTAGTACCCGAGGGACTAGCGGGGCCTACAATGAGCAGTTCTTC
cdr3_aa: CASSTRGTSGAYNEQFF

clone_size: few
v_call: TRBV6-5
d_call: -
j_call: TRBJ1-1
cdr3_nt: TGTGCCAGCAGTTACGCCCCGGGGGGTAGTGAAGCTTTCTTT
cdr3_aa: CASSYAPGGSEAFF

clone_size: -
v_call: TRBV5-1
d_call: TRBD1
j_call: TRBJ2-3
cdr3_nt: TGCGCCAGCAGCCCACAGGGGAACACAGATACGCAGTATTTT
cdr3_aa: CASSPQGNTDTQYF

clone_size: few
v_call: TRBV5-6
d_call: TRBD2
j_call: TRBJ2-1
cdr3_nt: TGTGCCAGCAGCTTGACTAGCGGGGACGATGAGCAGTTCTTC
cdr3_aa: CASSLTSGDDEQFF

clone_size: few
v_call: TRBV7-2
d_call: TRBD1
j_call: TRBJ2-7
cdr3_nt: TGTGCCAGCAGCTTAGGAGCCCAGGGGGCGATGCAAGAGCAGTACTTC
cdr3_aa: CASSLGAQGAMQEQYF

clone_size: -
v_call: TRBV27
d_call: -
j_call: TRBJ1-4
cdr3_nt: TGTGCCAGCAGTTTGTCAGGGGCTAATGAAAAACTGTTTTTT
cdr3_aa: CASSLSGANEKLFF

clone_size: -
v_call: TRBV20-1
d_call: -
j_call: TRBJ1-4
cdr3_nt: TGCAGTGCTAGATATAATGAAAAACTGTTTTTT
cdr3_aa: CSARYNEKLFF

clone_size: -
v_call: TRBV5-1
d_call: -
j_call: TRBJ2-2
cdr3_nt: TGCGCCAGCAGCCTGGTCGAGAGACCCTCGAGGGCCGGGGAGCTGTTTTTT
cdr3_aa: CASSLVERPSRAGELFF

clone_size: once
v_call: TRBV2
d_call: TRBD1
j_call: TRBJ2-7
cdr3_nt: TGTGCCAGCAGCCCGGGACAGAGATACGAGCAGTACTTC
cdr3_aa: CASSPGQRYEQYF

clone_size: -
v_call: TRBV27
d_call: TRBD1
j_call: TRBJ2-2
cdr3_nt: TGTGCCAGCAGTCCCGCGGACAGGGACCCAACGAACACCGGGGAGCTGTTTTTT
cdr3_aa: CASSPADRDPTNTGELFF

clone_size: -
v_call: TRBV6-5
d_call: -
j_call: TRBJ1-1
cdr3_nt: TGTGCCAGCAGTACAGGGAGCGACACTGAAGCTTTCTTT
cdr3_aa: CASSTGSDTEAFF

clone_size: -
v_call: TRBV7-2
d_call: TRBD1
j_call: TRBJ2-1
cdr3_nt: TGTGCCAGCACCCGGGACAGGGGGCGCAACAATGAGCAGTTCTTC
cdr3_aa: CASTRDRGRNNEQFF

clone_size: -
v_call: TRBV19
d_call: -
j_call: TRBJ1-1
cdr3_nt: TGTGCCAGTAGGGGGAGGTTGAACACTGAAGCTTTCTTT
cdr3_aa: CASRGRLNTEAFF

clone_size: few
v_call: TRBV30
d_call: TRBD2
j_call: TRBJ2-2
cdr3_nt: TGTGCCTGGAGTCGATGGACTAGCAAACGACGGACGGTGAACACCGGGGAGCTGTTTTTT
cdr3_aa: CAWSRWTSKRRTVNTGELFF

clone_size: -
v_call: TRBV6-5
d_call: -
j_call: TRBJ2-1
cdr3_nt: TGTGCCAGCAGTTACGGGTCCAGGGGAGTAAGTCTGTTCTTC
cdr3_aa: CASSYGSRGVSLFF

clone_size: -
v_call: TRBV7-9
d_call: TRBD2
j_call: TRBJ2-1
cdr3_nt: TGTGCCAGCAGCTTACTGGGGATGATGCGGCGGGAGGGGGTGGGTGAGCAGTTCTTC
cdr3_aa: CASSLLGMMRREGVGEQFF

clone_size: -
v_call: TRBV5-1
d_call: TRBD1
j_call: TRBJ2-7
cdr3_nt: TGCGCCAGCAGCATAACCGGGACAGAAATATACGAGCAGTACTTC
cdr3_aa: CASSITGTEIYEQYF

clone_size: -
v_call: TRBV14
d_call: TRBD2
j_call: TRBJ2-7
cdr3_nt: TGTGCCAGCAGCCAAGGTCTAGCGGGCCTCTACGAGCAGTACTTC
cdr3_aa: CASSQGLAGLYEQYF

clone_size: -
v_call: TRBV27
d_call: TRBD1
j_call: TRBJ1-6
cdr3_nt: TGTGCCAGCAGGCCGGGACAGGGGTGGAATTCACCCCTCCACTTT
cdr3_aa: CASRPGQGWNSPLHF

clone_size: -
v_call: TRBV5-1
d_call: -
j_call: TRBJ2-7
cdr3_nt: TGCGCCAGCAGCTCCCAACCAGCCGATACAGGACCCGAGCAGTACTTC
cdr3_aa: CASSSQPADTGPEQYF

clone_size: -
v_call: TRBV9
d_call: TRBD2
j_call: TRBJ2-1
cdr3_nt: TGTGCCAGCAGCCCCCGACTAGCGGGAATGAATGAGCAGTTCTTC
cdr3_aa: CASSPRLAGMNEQFF

clone_size: -
v_call: TRBV14
d_call: TRBD1
j_call: TRBJ2-4
cdr3_nt: TGTGCCAGCAGCCCCTACCGACAGGGCATTCAGTACTTC
cdr3_aa: CASSPYRQGIQYF

clone_size: -
v_call: TRBV6-1
d_call: TRBD1
j_call: TRBJ2-5
cdr3_nt: TGTGCCAGCAGTGAACCGGCAGGGGGAGAGACCCAGTACTTC
cdr3_aa: CASSEPAGGETQYF

clone_size: -
v_call: TRBV6-1
d_call: -
j_call: TRBJ1-1
cdr3_nt: TGTGCCAGCAGTGAATGGGGCTCGGGAGGGGCAGAAGCTTTCTTT
cdr3_aa: CASSEWGSGGAEAFF

clone_size: -
v_call: TRBV10-3
d_call: -
j_call: TRBJ1-2
cdr3_nt: TGTGCCACGTCACCTCCCTTCAACCCTAACTATGGCTACGCCTTC
cdr3_aa: CATSPPFNPNYGYAF

clone_size: -
v_call: TRBV7-2
d_call: -
j_call: TRBJ1-3
cdr3_nt: TGTGCCAGCAGTCTTACCAGGGTTTTCGGAAACACCATATATTTT
cdr3_aa: CASSLTRVFGNTIYF

clone_size: -
v_call: TRBV19
d_call: TRBD2
j_call: TRBJ2-7
cdr3_nt: TGTGCCAGTGCCCCGGGACTAGCACAATTATACGAGCAGTACTTC
cdr3_aa: CASAPGLAQLYEQYF

clone_size: once
v_call: TRBV5-1
d_call: -
j_call: TRBJ2-1
cdr3_nt: TGCGCCAGCAGCTTGGTCCAGGGTTGGCCGAATGAGCAGTTCTTC
cdr3_aa: CASSLVQGWPNEQFF

clone_size: few
v_call: TRBV5-6
d_call: TRBD1
j_call: TRBJ1-5
cdr3_nt: TGTGCCAGCCCGCGAGGGGGCGCAGGGGTTCAGCCCCAGCATTTT
cdr3_aa: CASPRGGAGVQPQHF

clone_size: -
v_call: TRBV28
d_call: -
j_call: TRBJ1-6
cdr3_nt: TGTGCCAGCAGGGGAGAGTCCTATAATTCACCCCTCCACTTT
cdr3_aa: CASRGESYNSPLHF

clone_size: -
v_call: TRBV6-4
d_call: -
j_call: TRBJ2-1
cdr3_nt: TGTGCCAGCTACAACGGGGTCAGTAGTGAGCAGTTCTTC
cdr3_aa: CASYNGVSSEQFF

clone_size: -
v_call: TRBV19
d_call: -
j_call: TRBJ1-2
cdr3_nt: TGTGCCAGTACCGCGCCGAACAGGGTGTCCGATGGCTACACCTTC
cdr3_aa: CASTAPNRVSDGYTF

clone_size: -
v_call: TRBV11-3
d_call: -
j_call: TRBJ1-6
cdr3_nt: TGTGCCAGCAGCTTAGATCGGACAGCGACCTATAATTCACCCCTCCACTTT
cdr3_aa: CASSLDRTATYNSPLHF

clone_size: few
v_call: TRBV4-1
d_call: -
j_call: TRBJ1-3
cdr3_nt: TGCGCCAGCAGCCGGGTACAGGGTTCAGGAAACACCATATATTTT
cdr3_aa: CASSRVQGSGNTIYF

clone_size: -
v_call: TRBV27
d_call: -
j_call: TRBJ2-2
cdr3_nt: TGTGCCAGCAGTTTAAGGGGCCTCAACACCGGGGAGCTGTTTTTT
cdr3_aa: CASSLRGLNTGELFF

clone_size: once
v_call: TRBV28
d_call: TRBD1
j_call: TRBJ1-5
cdr3_nt: TGTGCCAGCAGCCTGAGTCCCGGGACAGAAAATCAGCCCCAGCATTTT
cdr3_aa: CASSLSPGTENQPQHF

clone_size: few
v_call: TRBV9
d_call: TRBD1
j_call: TRBJ1-1
cdr3_nt: TGTGCCAGCAGCGTGACAGGGGGTAGGGCTTTCTTT
cdr3_aa: CASSVTGGRAFF

clone_size: -
v_call: TRBV30
d_call: TRBD1
j_call: TRBJ2-1
cdr3_nt: TGTGCCTGGAGTGTCGGGACAGGCCTCGAGCAGTTCTTC
cdr3_aa: CAWSVGTGLEQFF

clone_size: -
v_call: TRBV27
d_call: -
j_call: TRBJ2-7
cdr3_nt: TGTGCCAGCAGTAGCCTTAGCGCGTGGTTTGTATGGCAGTACTTC
cdr3_aa: CASSSLSAWFVWQYF

clone_size: -
v_call: TRBV18
d_call: -
j_call: TRBJ2-5
cdr3_nt: TGTGCCAGCTCCCGCAGCTGGACGGACTACCAAGAGACCCAGTACTTC
cdr3_aa: CASSRSWTDYQETQYF

clone_size: -
v_call: TRBV7-2
d_call: TRBD1
j_call: TRBJ1-1
cdr3_nt: TGTGCCAGCAGCTTAGTGATCACCCGGGACAGTGGAGCTTTCTTT
cdr3_aa: CASSLVITRDSGAFF

clone_size: -
v_call: TRBV27
d_call: -
j_call: TRBJ1-6
cdr3_nt: TGTGCCAGCACCCGAAGAGGTTCAGGGCGGAGTTCACCCCTCCACTTT
cdr3_aa: CASTRRGSGRSSPLHF

clone_size: few
v_call: TRBV5-8
d_call: -
j_call: TRBJ1-5
cdr3_nt: TGTGCCAGCAGCTTCGGGGATTATCAGCCCCAGCATTTT
cdr3_aa: CASSFGDYQPQHF

clone_size: -
v_call: TRBV19
d_call: -
j_call: TRBJ2-1
cdr3_nt: TGTGCCAGTAGTCCACCGGGACTTGTCCATGAGCAGTTCTTC
cdr3_aa: CASSPPGLVHEQFF

clone_size: -
v_call: TRBV19
d_call: TRBD1
j_call: TRBJ1-2
cdr3_nt: TGTGCCAGTAGTACCCGGGACAGCTATGGCTACACCTTC
cdr3_aa: CASSTRDSYGYTF

clone_size: -
v_call: TRBV7-8
d_call: -
j_call: TRBJ1-3
cdr3_nt: TGTGCCAGCAGCTTTAACCGGGGGGGAAACACCATATATTTT
cdr3_aa: CASSFNRGGNTIYF

clone_size: -
v_call: TRBV6-5
d_call: TRBD1
j_call: TRBJ2-7
cdr3_nt: TGTGCCAGCAGTTTCCTCAGGACAGGGAAAGCCTACGAGCAGTACTTC
cdr3_aa: CASSFLRTGKAYEQYF

clone_size: -
v_call: TRBV27
d_call: TRBD1
j_call: TRBJ1-2
cdr3_nt: TGTGCCAGCAGTTTAAAAACATCTGACAGGGGTAAAATCTATGGCTACACCTTC
cdr3_aa: CASSLKTSDRGKIYGYTF

clone_size: -
v_call: TRBV7-7
d_call: -
j_call: TRBJ2-1
cdr3_nt: TGTGCTAGCAGCGCAAGCTATAGTTTTGAGCAGTTCTTC
cdr3_aa: CASSASYSFEQFF

clone_size: -
v_call: TRBV2
d_call: TRBD1
j_call: TRBJ1-1
cdr3_nt: TGTGCCAGCAGGGAACAGGGGCCGAGCACTGAAGCTTTCTTT
cdr3_aa: CASREQGPSTEAFF

clone_size: -
v_call: TRBV6-1
d_call: TRBD2
j_call: TRBJ2-7
cdr3_nt: TGTGCCAGCAGTGAATGGACTAGCGGGAAGGGGTACGAGCAGTACTTC
cdr3_aa: CASSEWTSGKGYEQYF